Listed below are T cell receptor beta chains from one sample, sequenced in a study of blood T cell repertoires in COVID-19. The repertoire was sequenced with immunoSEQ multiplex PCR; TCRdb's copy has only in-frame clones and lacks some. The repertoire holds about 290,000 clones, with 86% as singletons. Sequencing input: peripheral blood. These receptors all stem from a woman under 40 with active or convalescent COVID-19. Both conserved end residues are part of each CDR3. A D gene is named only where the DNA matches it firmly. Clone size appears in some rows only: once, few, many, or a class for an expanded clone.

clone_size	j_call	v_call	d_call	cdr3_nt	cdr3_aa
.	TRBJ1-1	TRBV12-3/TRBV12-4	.	TGTGCCAGCAGTGACAGTCTCACTGAAGCTTTCTTT	CASSDSLTEAFF
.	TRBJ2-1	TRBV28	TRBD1	TGTGCCAGCAGTTTTTTTAGTTTTAGGGACAGGGTTGACAATGAGCAGTTCTTC	CASSFFSFRDRVDNEQFF
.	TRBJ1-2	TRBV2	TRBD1	TGTGCCAGCAGTTACGGGACAGGCTATGGCTACACCTTC	CASSYGTGYGYTF
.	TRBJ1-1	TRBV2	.	TGTGCCAGCGTGTTGACCCGGACTTTAGAAGCTTTCTTT	CASVLTRTLEAFF
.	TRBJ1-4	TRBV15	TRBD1	TGTGCCACCAGCAGAGAACCGGGAGGGACAGTTCTCCATCATAATGAAAAACTGTTTTTT	CATSREPGGTVLHHNEKLFF
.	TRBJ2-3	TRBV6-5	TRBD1	TGTGCCAGCAGACCCGGACAGGGCAGCACAGATACGCAGTATTTT	CASRPGQGSTDTQYF
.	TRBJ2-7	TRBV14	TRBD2	TGTGCCAGCAGCCAAGATTGGGGGGGCGAGCAGTACTTC	CASSQDWGGEQYF
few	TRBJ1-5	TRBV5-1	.	TGCGCCAGCAGCTTGGACGGACAGACTAGCAATCAGCCCCAGCATTTT	CASSLDGQTSNQPQHF
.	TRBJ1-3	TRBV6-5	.	TGTGCCAGCACAATCGCGGGGTTAGTAAACACCATATATTTT	CASTIAGLVNTIYF
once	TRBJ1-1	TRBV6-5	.	TGTGCCAGCAGTTACCGGAACACTGAAGCTTTCTTT	CASSYRNTEAFF
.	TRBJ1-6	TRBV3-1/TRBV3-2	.	TGTGCCAGCAGCCCTGACAGCTCCTATAATTCACCCCTCCACTTT	CASSPDSSYNSPLHF
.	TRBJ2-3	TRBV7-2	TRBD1	TGTGCCAGCAGCCACAGGGGCAGCCCCACAGATACGCAGTATTTT	CASSHRGSPTDTQYF
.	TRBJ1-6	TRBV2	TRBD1	TGTGCCAGCAGCGAGGGGATGGACAGGGCTGGGCCCCTCCACTTT	CASSEGMDRAGPLHF
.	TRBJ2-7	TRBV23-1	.	TGCGCCAGCAGTCTAGCACCGTACTTAGTCTCCTACGAGCAGTACTTC	CASSLAPYLVSYEQYF
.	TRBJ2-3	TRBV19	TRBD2	TGTGCCAGTACCCCGCGGGGGGGATCGGGCACAGATACGCAGTATTTT	CASTPRGGSGTDTQYF
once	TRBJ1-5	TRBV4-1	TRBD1	TGCGCCAGCAGCCCAAAGGGACAGCAAGGGGGCAATCAGCCCCAGCATTTT	CASSPKGQQGGNQPQHF
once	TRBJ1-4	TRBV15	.	TGTGCCACCAGCAGAGATACCGGTGAAAAACTGTTTTTT	CATSRDTGEKLFF
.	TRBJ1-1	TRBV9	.	TGTGCCAGCAGCAGAGGGAGGGACAACACTGAAGCTTTCTTT	CASSRGRDNTEAFF
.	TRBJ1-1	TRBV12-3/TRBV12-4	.	TGTGCCAGCAGTTTATACCGGGTTGGGGCTTTCTTT	CASSLYRVGAFF